The rows below give T cell receptor beta chains drawn from one sample of a study of blood T cell repertoires in COVID-19. Profiling relied on immunoSEQ multiplex PCR, and the TCRdb table lists in-frame clones only, not all of them. The sample records approximately 500,000 clones, 85% to 90% being singletons. Sequenced material: peripheral blood. The receptors come from a woman between 50 and 59 years old with COVID-19, enrolled during active disease. Both conserved end residues are part of each CDR3. A D gene is named only where the DNA matches it firmly.

v_gene,d_gene,j_gene,CDR3nt,CDR3aa
TRBV27,NA,TRBJ1-2,TGTGCCAGCAGTTTTAGGGGACAAGCTGGAGGCTACACCTTC,CASSFRGQAGGYTF
TRBV11-3,NA,TRBJ1-1,TGTGCCAGCAGCTTGAGTTCGGGGAATTGGAACACTGAAGCTTTCTTT,CASSLSSGNWNTEAFF
TRBV9,NA,TRBJ2-1,TGTGCCAGCAGCGTACAGGCAGGTGGGAGCTCCTACAATGAGCAGTTCTTC,CASSVQAGGSSYNEQFF
TRBV2,NA,TRBJ2-1,TGTGCCAGCAGCAGGGACTCATATAACAATGAGCAGTTCTTC,CASSRDSYNNEQFF
TRBV6-1,NA,TRBJ2-7,TGTGCCAGCAGTGAAAATTACGTGCGGGATGGTTACTTC,CASSENYVRDGYF
TRBV28,TRBD1,TRBJ2-4,TGTGCCAGCAGCCCGAGAAGGGGGCCCGTCATTCAGTACTTC,CASSPRRGPVIQYF
TRBV24-1,NA,TRBJ2-1,TGTGCCACCAGTGATCCGCCGGGGAGCGGGCAGTTCTTC,CATSDPPGSGQFF
TRBV19,TRBD1,TRBJ1-5,TGTGCCAGTAGTAAGAAGGGACAGTTAGACAATCAGCCCCAGCATTTT,CASSKKGQLDNQPQHF
TRBV6-5,TRBD2,TRBJ2-1,TGTGCCAGCAGCCTAGCGGGGCCCCTAAGTGAGCAGTTCTTC,CASSLAGPLSEQFF
TRBV12-3/TRBV12-4,NA,TRBJ2-7,TGTGCCAGCAGTTTGAGCGAAACAAACGAGCAGTACTTC,CASSLSETNEQYF
TRBV10-3,TRBD1,TRBJ1-1,TGTGCCATCAGGGGACAGGGGGGGTACACTGAAGCTTTCTTT,CAIRGQGGYTEAFF
TRBV6-6,NA,TRBJ1-2,TGTGCCAGCAGTTACCCACAGACGTATGGCTACACCTTC,CASSYPQTYGYTF
TRBV5-4,NA,TRBJ2-7,TGTGCCAGCAGCTTGGCCGGCAGGGGTTACGAGCAGTACTTC,CASSLAGRGYEQYF
TRBV4-2,NA,TRBJ1-2,TGTGCCAGCAGCCCGACCGACAGAAATAACTATGGCTACACCTTC,CASSPTDRNNYGYTF
TRBV30,TRBD2,TRBJ2-2,TGTGCCTGGAGTGCGACTAGCCAGAACACCGGGGAGCTGTTTTTT,CAWSATSQNTGELFF
TRBV4-1,NA,TRBJ1-5,TGCGCCAGCAGCCAAGATGTAAGCGGTCAGCCCCAGCATTTT,CASSQDVSGQPQHF
TRBV10-1,NA,TRBJ1-2,TGCGCCAGCAGTAGCGACGGCTATGGCTACACCTTC,CASSSDGYGYTF